This T cell receptor (beta chain) originates from a study of T cell responses to AZD1222 COVID-19 vaccine. The CDR3 is 14 amino acids. Germline loops: CDR1 SGDLS, CDR2 YYNGEE. J lost 3 bases, V lost 0 bases, and 3 bases had no gene match. Whole-study results and caveats: CD4 TCRs associated with vaccination spanned spike, dominating at 160-218 and 743-854.

Sequenced by immunoSEQ multiplex PCR; TCRdb stores in-frame clones only, minus some. Of roughly 130,000 clones in the sample, approximately 88% were seen once. Regarding this clone: As yet, its antigen is unknown.

The clonotype was recovered from an adult in good health. This chain links TRBV9 with TRBJ2-7, with 7 bases matching TRBD1. The sample in question was peripheral blood, obtained on day 0 of AZD1222 vaccination. For the CDR3, the DNA is TGTGCCAGCAGCGTAGATCCAGGGGGCTACGAGCAGTACTTC. The encoded protein is CASSVDPGGYEQYF.